The sample holds a few counts of the clone carrying this TCR beta chain. This specimen belongs to a study of blood T cell repertoires in COVID-19. Turning to the study itself: Specimens from acute and convalescent COVID-19 originated in the United States, Italy and Spain. Nucleic acid was either cDNA or gDNA, and it came from T cells, B-cell-depleted T cells, or PBMCs.

In the original workflow: Amplified reference gene primers provided the basis for estimating nucleated cell counts. Assay: immunoSEQ multiplex PCR; the TCRdb copy retains only in-frame clones and omits some. The V and J calls and the clone size are those of that table, but D and trimming were determined from the DNA. The repertoire holds around 230,000 clones, with about 79% as singletons. Germline V gene lookup returns CDR1 LGHNA and CDR2 YSLEER. Trimming took off 4 bases at V and 0 bases at J, with 12 bases between the two ends. The CDR3 has 16 amino acids. The specimen was peripheral blood. V usage is TRBV4-3 and J usage is TRBJ2-2; a weak D match, TRBD2 (6 bases). The receptor's source is a man in his forties who had recovered from COVID-19. For the CDR3, the DNA is TGCGCCAGCAGCCCCGGGGGTTTCGCGAACACCGGGGAGCTGTTTTTT. Translated: CASSPGGFANTGELFF.